What follows describes a single T cell receptor beta chain. Its antigen is undetermined. This specimen comes from a study of CD8+CD57+ T cells in acquired aplastic anemia. Across the study: When averaged, DNA from sorted CD4+ and CD8+ cells came to approximately 3 ug.

Both TCR beta VDJ combination and CDR3 sequence profiling were carried out. Genomic DNA was the template for this profiling. TCRdb re-called the reads through MiXCR, storing one row per CDR3 protein. The sample has tens of thousands of distinct CDR3 sequences, just over 70% seen once. Patients chosen for sequencing had shown CD8+CD57+ cell expansion by flow cytometry. The V segment lost 6 bases and the J segment 13 bases; nucleotides outside the gene matches: 9. The CDR3 is made up of 11 amino acids. The germline gives CDR1 SEHNR, CDR2 FQNEAQ (reference sequence). Whole-study results and caveats: Found in both controls and patients were about 30 CD8+ CDR3 sequences.

The chain carries TRBV7-9 and TRBJ2-7, with TRBD1 matching 7 bases. The sequenced material came from sorted CD4+, CD8+, or CD8+CD57+ T cells (not recorded which) from PBMCs. This clonotype was sampled from a human donor with aplastic anemia. The CDR3 region has the DNA TGTGCCAGCAGTTACGGCAGGGGGACATACTTC. This codes for CASSYGRGTYF.